Presented here are 27 T cell receptor beta chains from one specimen sequenced in a study of early T cells in non-severe SARS-CoV-2 infection. TCRdb reprocessed the 5' RACE reads with MiXCR, giving one entry per CDR3 protein. This sample has some 96,000 distinct CDR3 sequences; around 10% occur once, and the top ten carry roughly 5%. This specimen was whole blood, taken at baseline. The receptor source for this set is an adult who was a healthcare worker with PCR-confirmed SARS-CoV-2 infection or an uninfected control (not recorded which).

CDR3: CASRSPGLAYDEQFF. The CDR3 bases are TGTGCCAGCAGGTCCCCGGGACTAGCTTATGATGAGCAGTTCTTC. The chain combines TRBV7-2 with TRBJ2-1, with 9 bases aligning to TRBD2. J was trimmed by 8 bases and V by 6 bases; bases with no gene match: 11. The germline V gene encodes CDR1 SGHTA and CDR2 FQGNSA. The CDR3 is made up of 15 amino acids.

This clonotype was detected many times. The J gene is TRBJ1-5, the V gene TRBV6-1; 9 positions agree with TRBD1. V lost 6 bases to trimming and J lost 4 bases; unmatched junction nucleotides: 10. CDR1 MNHNS and CDR2 SASEGT come from the germline V gene. The CDR3 extends over 16 amino acids. As DNA, the CDR3 is TGTGCCAGCAGAGCCGGGACAGGGATCGTGAATCAGCCCCAGCATTTT. Translating gives CASRAGTGIVNQPQHF.

This clonotype was detected only a few times. The gene calls are TRBV20-1 and TRBJ2-7, with TRBD2 matching over 7 bases. The CDR3 runs 14 residues. Germline assignment: CDR1 DFQATT and CDR2 SNEGSKA (reference sequence). The CDR3 region is CRATPGTNTYEQYF. CDR3 coding DNA: TGCAGGGCCACACCGGGGACTAATACCTACGAGCAGTACTTC.

The V and J genes are TRBV7-9 and TRBJ2-1; D remains unclear. Looked up from germline, CDR1 is SEHNR and CDR2 is FQNEAQ (reference sequence). The CDR3 extends over 8 amino acids. CDR3 sequence reads: CAADEQFF. CDR3 nucleotide sequence: TGTGCTGCGGATGAGCAGTTCTTC. The variable domain in full, with the rest retrieved from reference TRBV7-9 and TRBJ2-1, is DTGVSQNPRHKITKRGQNVTFRCDPISEHNRLYWYRQTLGQGPEFLTYFQNEAQLEKSRLLSDRFSAERPKGSFSTLEIQRTEQGDSAMYLCAADEQFFGPGTRLTVL.

This clonotype was seen repeatedly, ten times or more. The chain combines TRBV4-3 with TRBJ1-2; D not certain. V dropped 0 bases and J dropped 6 bases, with 14 bases sitting between them. Germline values: CDR1 LGHNA, CDR2 YSLEER. The CDR3 totals 15 residues. CDR3: CASSQEEGRINGYTF. The CDR3 coding sequence is TGCGCCAGCAGCCAAGAGGAGGGCAGGATAAATGGCTACACCTTC.

This clonotype has a handful of counts. The V gene is TRBV7-9, the J gene TRBJ1-5; possible D gene TRBD1, 6 bases. The CDR3 is made up of 14 amino acids. V lost 1 base and J 3 bases, leaving 7 bases between the germline ends. Germline CDR1 and CDR2: SEHNR and FQNEAQ (reference sequence). The CDR3 loop is CASSLGGLNQPQHF. Written as DNA, the CDR3 is TGTGCCAGCAGCTTAGGGGGGCTCAATCAGCCCCAGCATTTT.

The chain recombines TRBV30 with TRBJ1-1, with D possibly TRBD1 on 6 matching bases. Trimming took 3 bases from V and 5 from J, leaving 22 bases between them. The CDR3 loop spans 16 amino acids. Germline lookup yields CDR1 GTSNPN and CDR2 SVGIG (reference sequence). The CDR3 nucleotides are TGTGCCTGGAGGAGAGGAGGGGGAGGGAGGACTACTGAAGCTTTCTTT. Its translation is CAWRRGGGGRTTEAFF. Combining the CDR3 with reference TRBV30 and TRBJ1-1 gives the whole variable domain SQTIHQWPATLVQPVGSPLSLECTVEGTSNPNLYWYRQAAGRGLQLLFYSVGIGQISSEVPQNLSASRPQDRQFILSSKKLLLSDSGFYLCAWRRGGGGRTTEAFFGQGTRLTVV.

This clonotype was recorded a few times. The genes are TRBV6-2 or TRBV6-3 and TRBJ2-7; D unresolved. The germline V gene encodes CDR1 MNHEY and CDR2 SVGEGT. This CDR3 is built from 13 residues. V was clipped by 8 bases and J by 2 bases, with 13 bases between them. The CDR3 nucleotides are TGTGCCAGCCGCGACTTGAGCCCCTACGAGCAGTACTTC. Amino acids: CASRDLSPYEQYF.

This clonotype was seen only a few times. This rearrangement joins TRBV20-1 to TRBJ2-3; possibly TRBD2 for D (5 bases). V was shortened by 5 bases and J by 4 bases, with 16 bases between the two germline ends. CDR1 is DFQATT and CDR2 is SNEGSKA in the germline V gene (reference sequence). The CDR3 has 14 amino acids. CDR3 DNA: TGCAGTGCTCCCTCTCGAGGAGGTCCAGATACGCAGTATTTT. Protein sequence: CSAPSRGGPDTQYF.

The chain uses TRBV4-2 and TRBJ1-1; D call uncertain. The length of the CDR3 is 15 residues. In germline, CDR1 is LGHNA, CDR2 YNFKEQ. With 0 bases removed from V and 10 bases from J, the gap between germline ends came to 18 bases. CDR3 in amino acids: CASSQDRLAGSGAFF. Written as DNA, the CDR3 is TGTGCCAGCAGCCAAGATCGGCTGGCAGGCTCCGGAGCTTTCTTT.

This sequence joins TRBV5-1 and TRBJ2-2; D gene unclear. Trimming shortened V by 0 bases and J by 5 bases, and 20 bases separated the two germline ends. From germline, CDR1 is SGHRS and CDR2 YFSETQ. This CDR3 has 18 amino acids. The CDR3 region is CASSLESRQIGKTGELFF. Written as DNA, the CDR3 is TGCGCCAGCAGCTTGGAAAGTAGGCAGATTGGGAAGACCGGGGAGCTGTTTTTT.

The gene calls are TRBV20-1 and TRBJ2-3; TRBD1 matches at 8 bases. CDR1 DFQATT and CDR2 SNEGSKA come from the germline V gene (reference sequence). The CDR3 totals 14 residues. Germline trimming cut 5 bases from V and 4 bases from J; bases unmatched to any gene: 8. CDR3 nucleotides: TGCAGTGCTGCGAGCAGGGGGCTGGCAGATACGCAGTATTTT. This gives the protein CSAASRGLADTQYF.

The CDR3 DNA reads as TGTGCCAGCAGCGGGACTAGCGGGACCACAGATACGCAGTATTTT. This encodes CASSGTSGTTDTQYF. This chain uses TRBV9 with TRBJ2-3; 12 positions agree with TRBD2. The germline gives CDR1 SGDLS, CDR2 YYNGEE. The CDR3 loop spans 15 amino acids. With V trimmed by 3 bases and J by 2 bases, 1 base remained unmatched.

In its sample, this clonotype was seen a few times. The rearrangement joins TRBV30 to TRBJ2-7, with a weak D call TRBD1 (6 bases). V was shortened by 4 bases and J by 3 bases, with 13 bases between the two germline ends. Germline V gives CDR1 GTSNPN, CDR2 SVGIG (reference sequence). CDR3 length equals 13 residues. CDR3 sequence: CAWTQQGSYEQYF. For the CDR3, the DNA is TGTGCCTGGACCCAACAGGGAAGCTACGAGCAGTACTTC.

The chain has TRBV7-9 and TRBJ1-4; TRBD1 agrees at 8 bases. Germline CDR1 SEHNR, CDR2 FQNEAQ (reference sequence). CDR3 size: 16 residues. After removal of 5 bases from V and 5 bases from J, the junction contained 10 bases not matched to a gene. The CDR3 nucleotides are TGTGCCAGCAGCCCTCCCAGACAGGGGCGGAATGAAAAACTGTTTTTT. It specifies CASSPPRQGRNEKLFF.

This clonotype was observed at least ten times. The rearrangement joins TRBV12-3 or TRBV12-4 to TRBJ1-6; no firm D call. The CDR3 totals 14 residues. Trimming stripped 5 bases from V and 10 bases from J, with 15 bases between. The CDR3 loop reads CASSLDYGGSPLHF. The CDR3 coding sequence is TGTGCCAGCAGTCTCGATTATGGAGGATCACCCCTCCACTTT.

This chain joins TRBV12-3 or TRBV12-4 and TRBJ2-3, with 11 bases that match TRBD2. The CDR3 extends over 17 amino acids. V dropped 5 bases and J dropped 0; count of bases not matched to a gene: 7. CDR3 region: CASSGLAGGTSTDTQYF. The CDR3 DNA is TGTGCCAGCAGTGGGCTAGCGGGAGGCACTAGCACAGATACGCAGTATTTT.

This chain connects TRBV20-1 to TRBJ2-7; TRBD2 is a possible D gene (5 bases). This CDR3 has 15 amino acids. In germline, CDR1 is DFQATT, CDR2 SNEGSKA (reference sequence). V lost 1 base and J lost 3, with 16 bases in between. CDR3 DNA sequence: TGCAGTGCTAGAGGTACTAGTCGGTTATACTACGAGCAGTACTTC. It specifies CSARGTSRLYYEQYF.

CDR3 nucleotide sequence: TGTGCCAGCAGCTTGTTCTGGGGGAGCAATCAGCCCCAGCATTTT. Translation: CASSLFWGSNQPQHF. The rearrangement joins TRBV5-5 to TRBJ1-5, with D possibly matching TRBD1 (5 bases). Germline lookup yields CDR1 SGHKS and CDR2 YYEKEE (reference sequence). The CDR3 sequence is 15 residues long. V was cut by 1 base and J by 1 base, with 9 bases left in between.

The sample holds a few counts of this clonotype. The V call is TRBV7-2, the J call TRBJ2-7; D might be TRBD2 (6 bases). Germline loops: CDR1 SGHTA, CDR2 FQGNSA. This CDR3 region has 14 residues. The V end lost 5 bases, the J end lost 5 bases, and 16 bases lay between the germline ends. The DNA for the CDR3 is TGTGCCAGCAGCCGCAACGGAGGGCTGAACGAGCAGTACTTC. It specifies CASSRNGGLNEQYF.

This clonotype was recorded at least ten times. This chain connects TRBV11-2 to TRBJ2-7; D not resolved. V lost 0 bases and J 0 bases, leaving 6 bases between the germline ends. This CDR3 is 14 amino acids long. Looked up from germline, CDR1 is SGHAT and CDR2 is FQNNGV. The DNA of the CDR3 is TGTGCCAGCAGCTTAGAGGTCGCCTCCTACGAGCAGTACTTC. It yields the protein CASSLEVASYEQYF.

This clonotype has at least ten counts. The chain links TRBV27 to TRBJ1-4; D gene uncertain. Germline CDR1 and CDR2: MNHEY and SMNVEV (reference sequence). V lost 3 bases, J lost 7 bases, and 12 bases lay in between. CDR3 length: 14 amino acids. The CDR3 here is CASSLGSKGEKLFF. CDR3 sequence (DNA): TGTGCCAGCAGTTTGGGCAGTAAGGGTGAAAAACTGTTTTTT.

This chain links TRBV11-2 with TRBJ2-2; 12 bases match TRBD2. Trimming cost V 3 bases and J 4 bases; bases outside gene matches: 0. This CDR3 comprises 15 residues. The V gene's germline CDR1 is SGHAT and CDR2 FQNNGV. The CDR3 spells CASSLTSGSTGELFF. The CDR3 region has the DNA TGTGCCAGCAGCTTGACTAGCGGGAGCACCGGGGAGCTGTTTTTT.

The chain couples TRBV6-1 to TRBJ1-5; D ambiguous. Trimming stripped 4 bases from V and 0 bases from J, with 10 bases between. CDR1 MNHNS and CDR2 SASEGT come from the germline V gene. The CDR3 length is 15 residues. This CDR3 reads CASSGYIGSNQPQHF. CDR3 DNA: TGTGCCAGCAGTGGTTATATTGGTAGCAATCAGCCCCAGCATTTT.

The V call is TRBV6-2 or TRBV6-3, the J call TRBJ2-7, with no clear D. The CDR3 consists of 14 residues. Trimming removed 2 bases from V and 3 bases from J, with 11 bases in between. Germline values: CDR1 MNHEY, CDR2 SVGEGT. The CDR3 coding sequence is TGTGCCAGCAGTTACACAAGACAAGGCTACGAGCAGTACTTC. It encodes CASSYTRQGYEQYF.

Only a few counts were recorded for this clonotype. The rearrangement links TRBV25-1 to TRBJ1-2; no reliable D call. Germline V lookup: CDR1 MGHDK, CDR2 SYGVNS. The ends were cut back, 4 bases at V and 8 bases at J, with 11 bases in the middle. The CDR3 consists of 12 residues. Written as DNA, the CDR3 is TGTGCCAGCAGTGTGGCGCGAAGGGGCTACACCTTC. It is translated as CASSVARRGYTF.

A few counts support this clonotype. The chain recombines TRBV24-1 with TRBJ1-1; D is undetermined. V lost 6 bases, J lost 4 bases, and 14 bases lay in between. Germline V lookup: CDR1 KGHDR, CDR2 SFDVKD. The CDR3 contains 14 residues. For the CDR3, the DNA is TGTGCCACCAGTTTAGGCCCCTGGCCCACTGAAGCTTTCTTT. This codes for CATSLGPWPTEAFF.